The text below deals with one TCR beta chain. Deletions cut 1 base from V and 2 bases from J, with 12 bases between. The CDR3 is 15 residues long. CDR1 KGHSH and CDR2 LQKENI come from the germline V gene. The data were taken from a study of blood T cell repertoires in COVID-19. Across the whole study: COVID-19 samples from acute and convalescent phases originated in the United States, Italy and Spain. Nucleic acid was either cDNA or gDNA, and it came from T cells, B-cell-depleted T cells, or PBMCs.

Original methodology: Nucleated cell counts were estimated from reference gene primer amplification. Produced via immunoSEQ multiplex PCR; TCRdb's table is partial and in-frame only. The V and J calls and clone size come from that table; D and trimming were worked out from the DNA. The table lists over 300,000 clones, about 83% of them singletons, with around 1.5% in the top ten. This clonotype originated in a woman aged 50 to 60 with acute or convalescent COVID-19. Specimen: peripheral blood. This rearrangement joins TRBV18 to TRBJ2-7, with D perhaps TRBD1 (6 bases). Here the CDR3 DNA reads TGTGCCAGCTCACCACGGACAGATGTTACCTACGAGCAGTACTTC. Translating gives CASSPRTDVTYEQYF.